One sample yielded the 22 T cell receptor beta chains listed below, sequenced in a study of cytomegalovirus exposure and HLA in healthy donors. It was with 60 Vbeta and 13 Jbeta primers that the PCR ran. The assay was immunoSEQ multiplex PCR, and TCRdb's table has in-frame clones only and misses some. This sample has 150,000 to 200,000 clones, with roughly 80% found just once. Sequencing was carried out using PBMCs. These receptors were taken from a male donor in good health and CMV-seronegative.

This chain links TRBV5-6 with TRBJ1-4, with 10 bases that match TRBD1. With V trimmed by 0 bases and J by 8 bases, 7 bases remained unmatched. CDR1 is SGHDT, CDR2 YYEEEE, per germline. The CDR3 extends over 16 amino acids. The CDR3 reads CASSLGQGAFGEKLFF. CDR3 DNA: TGTGCCAGCAGCTTGGGACAGGGGGCTTTTGGGGAAAAACTGTTTTTT.

This chain connects TRBV7-9 to TRBJ1-1, with a weak D call TRBD1 (5 bases). With 5 bases removed from V and 1 base from J, the gap between germline ends came to 8 bases. The length of the CDR3 is 13 residues. CDR1 is SEHNR, CDR2 FQNEAQ, per germline (reference sequence). The CDR3 DNA is TGTGCCAGCAGCCCCAGGGCGAACACTGAAGCTTTCTTT. It translates to CASSPRANTEAFF.

The genes are TRBV29-1 and TRBJ2-7; D is possibly TRBD2 (5 bases). Per germline, CDR1 SQVTM and CDR2 ANQGSEA. The CDR3 extends over 12 amino acids. Trimming pared 4 bases from V and 5 bases from J, leaving 12 bases between. The chain's CDR3 is CSVVTGRDEQYF. The CDR3 coding sequence is TGCAGCGTTGTTACTGGGCGGGACGAGCAGTACTTC.

This clone has more than one count but fewer than ten. The chain combines TRBV9 with TRBJ2-3; 7 nucleotides match TRBD2. Per the germline V gene, CDR1 is SGDLS and CDR2 is YYNGEE. V was clipped by 0 bases and J by 0 bases; unmatched bases: 4. CDR3 size: 16 residues. The CDR3 sequence: CASSVATSFSTDTQYF. The CDR3 bases are TGTGCCAGCAGCGTAGCGACTAGCTTTAGCACAGATACGCAGTATTTT. The whole variable domain, remainder taken from reference TRBV9 and TRBJ2-3, is DSGVTQTPKHLITATGQRVTLRCSPRSGDLSVYWYQQSLDQGLQFLIQYYNGEERAKGNILERFSAQQFPDLHSELNLSSLELGDSALYFCASSVATSFSTDTQYFGPGTRLTVL.

The chain combines TRBV27 with TRBJ2-7, with 10 bases identical to TRBD1. With V trimmed by 4 bases and J by 6 bases, 9 bases remained unmatched. Germline CDR1 reads MNHEY; CDR2 reads SMNVEV (reference sequence). CDR3 length equals 15 residues. In DNA form, the CDR3 reads TGTGCCAGCAGTTCCCCGGGACAGGGGTTCGCCGAGCAGTACTTC. This gives the protein CASSSPGQGFAEQYF.

The table lists this clone with a few counts. V and J are TRBV5-1 and TRBJ1-2, with D perhaps matching TRBD1 (5 bases). Deletions cut 0 bases from V and 7 bases from J, with 13 bases between. The CDR3 contains 14 residues. The germline V gene encodes CDR1 SGHRS and CDR2 YFSETQ. This CDR3 reads CASSLDRSSGGYTF. In nucleotides, the CDR3 is TGCGCCAGCAGCTTGGACAGGTCCTCGGGTGGCTACACCTTC.

This clone came up once. The V and J genes are TRBV7-3 and TRBJ2-7, with D maybe TRBD1 (5 bases). Germline V CDR1 and CDR2: SGHTA, FQGTGA. The CDR3 has 12 amino acids. The germline V and J ends were trimmed by 5 bases and 7 bases, with 12 bases remaining between them. The CDR3 DNA follows: TGTGCCAGCAGCCCCCCTAAGGGGGAGCAGTACTTC. Protein: CASSPPKGEQYF.

This clone showed up just a few times. The chain links TRBV15 to TRBJ2-7; tentatively, D is TRBD1 (5 bases). The V end lost 1 base, the J end lost 3 bases, and 10 bases lay between the germline ends. The germline gives CDR1 LNHNV, CDR2 YYDKDF (reference sequence). The CDR3 has 14 amino acids. CDR3 coding DNA: TGTGCCACCAGCAGAGGAGACAGCAACTACGAGCAGTACTTC. Translating it yields CATSRGDSNYEQYF. Full variable domain (outside the CDR3, taken from reference TRBV15 and TRBJ2-7): DAMVIQNPRYQVTQFGKPVTLSCSQTLNHNVMYWYQQKSSQAPKLLFHYYDKDFNNEADTPDNFQSRRPNTSFCFLDIRSPGLGDTAMYLCATSRGDSNYEQYFGPGTRLTVT.

The rearrangement links TRBV19 to TRBJ1-5, with D hard to call. Trimming shortened V by 0 bases and J by 4 bases, and 13 bases separated the two germline ends. The CDR3 is 16 amino acids. Per the germline V gene, CDR1 is LNHDA and CDR2 is SQIVND (reference sequence). This CDR3 reads CASSIDRRTINQPQHF. The CDR3 coding sequence is TGTGCCAGTAGTATAGACCGGAGGACTATTAATCAGCCCCAGCATTTT.

The J gene is TRBJ1-2, the V gene TRBV7-8; perhaps TRBD1 as D (5 bases). This CDR3 region has 15 residues. Germline CDR1 is SGHVS and CDR2 is FQNEAQ. V was shortened by 1 base and J by 5 bases, with 14 bases between the two germline ends. DNA for the CDR3: TGTGCCAGCAGCTTAGGCCAAGGCAGGGAATATGGCTACACCTTC. Its translation: CASSLGQGREYGYTF.

The chain recombines TRBV2 with TRBJ1-2, with TRBD1 matching over 8 bases. Unmatched junction bases numbered 1, after V lost 4 bases and J lost 3 bases. Per the germline V gene, CDR1 is SNHLY and CDR2 is FYNNEI. The CDR3 has 13 residues. Here the CDR3 reads CASSVQGDYGYTF. In nucleotides, the CDR3 is TGTGCCAGCAGTGTACAGGGGGACTATGGCTACACCTTC.

This clone came up a few times. The V and J genes are TRBV23-1 and TRBJ2-1, with a tentative D call TRBD1 (5 bases). TRBV23-1 is flagged as an ORF with uncertain function. Trimming shortened V by 8 bases and J by 4 bases, and 15 bases separated the two germline ends. The CDR3 has 14 amino acids. The CDR3 region has the DNA TGCGCCAGCCCGAGGCAGGGTAGATACAATGAGCAGTTCTTC. This translates into CASPRQGRYNEQFF.

In its sample, this clone was seen a few times. This chain connects TRBV19 to TRBJ1-2; 8 nucleotides match TRBD1. Germline V gene lookup returns CDR1 LNHDA and CDR2 SQIVND (reference sequence). The CDR3 spans 13 residues. Trimming at V came to 4 bases and at J to 8 bases, leaving 6 bases not matched to a gene. CDR3 sequence: CASSKDRVGGYTF. The CDR3 nucleotides are TGTGCCAGTAGTAAGGACAGGGTCGGCGGCTACACCTTC.

The V and J genes are TRBV5-1 and TRBJ1-2; a weak D match, TRBD1 (6 bases). This CDR3 has 15 residues. V lost 0 bases, J lost 1 base, and 10 bases lay in between. Looked up from germline, CDR1 is SGHRS and CDR2 is YFSETQ. The DNA for the CDR3 is TGCGCCAGCAGCTTGGGGGGGGGCAGTAACTATGGCTACACCTTC. The encoded protein is CASSLGGGSNYGYTF.

This rearrangement joins TRBV4-2 to TRBJ2-3, with 13 bases lining up with TRBD2. V gave up 0 bases and J gave up 5 bases; unmatched junction bases: 8. Germline-derived CDR1 and CDR2 are LGHNA and YNFKEQ. This CDR3 comprises 18 residues. CDR3 in DNA: TGTGCCAGCAGCCAAGACCTTACTAGCGGGGGGGCCTTAGATACGCAGTATTTT. It encodes CASSQDLTSGGALDTQYF.

Turning to this clone: Other nucleotide sequences in the sample specify the same CDR3. The J gene is TRBJ2-7, the V gene TRBV2; possibly TRBD1 for D (6 bases). CDR1 and CDR2 (germline): SNHLY, FYNNEI. CDR3 length: 12 residues. V dropped 2 bases and J dropped 4 bases, with 6 bases sitting between them. CDR3: CASSEQGYEQYF. CDR3 nucleotide sequence: TGTGCCAGCAGTGAACAGGGGTACGAGCAGTACTTC.

The chain uses TRBV27 and TRBJ2-3, with D possibly TRBD1 on 6 matching bases. Germline values: CDR1 MNHEY, CDR2 SMNVEV (reference sequence). Trimming stripped 2 bases from V and 0 bases from J, with 12 bases between. The CDR3 is 16 amino acids. The CDR3 here is CASSLRGMASTDTQYF. As DNA, the CDR3 is TGTGCCAGCAGTTTAAGGGGGATGGCTAGCACAGATACGCAGTATTTT.

The chain is built from TRBV7-2 and TRBJ2-1; the match to TRBD2 covers 8 bases. V was pared by 4 bases and J by 3 bases, with 5 bases of the junction left unmatched. Germline V gene lookup returns CDR1 SGHTA and CDR2 FQGNSA. CDR3 length: 15 amino acids. This CDR3 is CASSYRREVYNEQFF. CDR3 sequence (DNA): TGTGCCAGCAGCTATAGGCGGGAGGTCTACAATGAGCAGTTCTTC.

This clone was counted a few times. The chain carries TRBV27 and TRBJ2-1; D is unresolved. Germline-derived CDR1 and CDR2 are MNHEY and SMNVEV (reference sequence). V lost 2 bases, J lost 7 bases, and 15 bases lay in between. This CDR3 has 15 residues. CDR3 protein: CASSLGMGRSNEQFF. CDR3 bases: TGTGCCAGCAGTTTAGGAATGGGCAGGTCAAATGAGCAGTTCTTC.

This clone came up once. The rearrangement uses TRBV6-1 and TRBJ2-3, with 9 bases that match TRBD2. The length of the CDR3 is 15 residues. J gave up 5 bases and V 3 bases, and 6 bases lay outside the gene matches. Germline CDR1 MNHNS, CDR2 SASEGT. CDR3 protein: CASSDTAGGQDTQYF. CDR3 bases: TGTGCCAGCAGTGACACTGCGGGAGGGCAAGATACGCAGTATTTT.

V gene TRBV28 combines with J gene TRBJ2-7, with 8 positions matching TRBD2. The CDR3 consists of 13 residues. V trimming: 8 bases; J trimming: 12 bases; junction bases outside the gene matches: 15. CDR1 and CDR2 (germline): MDHEN, SYDVKM. The chain's CDR3 is CASVSAVAGQRYF. The CDR3 DNA is TGTGCCAGCGTATCGGCTGTAGCGGGACAACGGTACTTC.

The V and J genes are TRBV9 and TRBJ2-5; 8 bases are shared with TRBD2. After removal of 0 bases from V and 2 bases from J, the junction contained 9 bases not matched to a gene. This CDR3 has 17 residues. In germline, CDR1 is SGDLS, CDR2 YYNGEE. The CDR3 protein is CASSVEIGGGPQETQYF. The DNA for the CDR3 is TGTGCCAGCAGCGTAGAAATCGGGGGGGGACCGCAAGAGACCCAGTACTTC.